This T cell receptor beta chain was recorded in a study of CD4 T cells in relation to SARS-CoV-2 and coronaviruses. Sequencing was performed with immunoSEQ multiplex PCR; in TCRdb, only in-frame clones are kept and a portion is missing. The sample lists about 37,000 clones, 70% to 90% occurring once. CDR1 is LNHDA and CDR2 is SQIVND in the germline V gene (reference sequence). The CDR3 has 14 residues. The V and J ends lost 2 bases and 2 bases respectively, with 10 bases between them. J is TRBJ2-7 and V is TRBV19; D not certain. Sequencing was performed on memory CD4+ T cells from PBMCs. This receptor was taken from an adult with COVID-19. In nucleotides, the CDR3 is TGTGCCAGTAGTATATCCCCTGGAACCTACGAGCAGTACTTC. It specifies CASSISPGTYEQYF.